This TCR beta chain is from a study of T-cell reconstitution after alpha-beta-depleted transplantation in children. Study findings and constraints: T-cell counts and diversity were attributed mostly to newly produced T cells one year after transplant. Certain patients had high TCRbeta diversity at day 60, and it came from recipient T cells and thymic progenitors that survived. Reports say that about two months after transplant, the alpha-beta T cells came out of several hundred graft clones that had expanded.

Notes on this clonotype: The antigen is undetermined.

For TCRbeta, the library was prepared with unique molecular identifiers. TCRdb reanalysed the PCR reads using MiXCR and keeps one entry per CDR3 protein. The sample has around 370,000 distinct CDR3 sequences; about a sixth are singletons. V was shortened by 8 bases and J by 2 bases, with 13 bases between the two germline ends. CDR1 is MNHNS, CDR2 SASEGT, per germline. The CDR3 covers 14 residues. The V call is TRBV6-1, the J call TRBJ1-5; D not resolved. The sample in question was PBMCs, mostly from graft donor cells, obtained 360 days after TCRalphabeta/CD19-depleted stem cell transplant. The receptor's source is a male patient aged 2-9 years who had a stem cell transplant for acute lymphoblastic leukemia, so the T cells may come from the graft donor. CDR3 in DNA: TGTGCCAGCCTTATAGGTGGTGGCAATCAGCCCCAGCATTTT. Its translation is CASLIGGGNQPQHF.